This record looks at one T cell receptor beta chain sequence and its context. Germline V CDR1 and CDR2: SGHTA, FQGTGA. The CDR3 has 17 residues. V was pared by 1 base and J by 4 bases, with 9 bases of the junction left unmatched. The data were produced by immunoSEQ multiplex PCR, yet TCRdb's version contains in-frame clones alone and is incomplete. There are under 300,000 clones in the sample; nearly 90% occur only once, and about 0.74% lies in the top ten. These data come from a study of blood T cell repertoires in COVID-19. The TCR originated in a woman in her twenties or thirties with acute or convalescent COVID-19. The sequencing input was peripheral blood. The chain uses TRBV7-3 and TRBJ2-3; 9 bases align to TRBD2. CDR3 in DNA: TGTGCCAGCAGCTTAAGGGGGAAGCGGGAGGCGGCAGATACGCAGTATTTT. Encoded protein: CASSLRGKREAADTQYF.